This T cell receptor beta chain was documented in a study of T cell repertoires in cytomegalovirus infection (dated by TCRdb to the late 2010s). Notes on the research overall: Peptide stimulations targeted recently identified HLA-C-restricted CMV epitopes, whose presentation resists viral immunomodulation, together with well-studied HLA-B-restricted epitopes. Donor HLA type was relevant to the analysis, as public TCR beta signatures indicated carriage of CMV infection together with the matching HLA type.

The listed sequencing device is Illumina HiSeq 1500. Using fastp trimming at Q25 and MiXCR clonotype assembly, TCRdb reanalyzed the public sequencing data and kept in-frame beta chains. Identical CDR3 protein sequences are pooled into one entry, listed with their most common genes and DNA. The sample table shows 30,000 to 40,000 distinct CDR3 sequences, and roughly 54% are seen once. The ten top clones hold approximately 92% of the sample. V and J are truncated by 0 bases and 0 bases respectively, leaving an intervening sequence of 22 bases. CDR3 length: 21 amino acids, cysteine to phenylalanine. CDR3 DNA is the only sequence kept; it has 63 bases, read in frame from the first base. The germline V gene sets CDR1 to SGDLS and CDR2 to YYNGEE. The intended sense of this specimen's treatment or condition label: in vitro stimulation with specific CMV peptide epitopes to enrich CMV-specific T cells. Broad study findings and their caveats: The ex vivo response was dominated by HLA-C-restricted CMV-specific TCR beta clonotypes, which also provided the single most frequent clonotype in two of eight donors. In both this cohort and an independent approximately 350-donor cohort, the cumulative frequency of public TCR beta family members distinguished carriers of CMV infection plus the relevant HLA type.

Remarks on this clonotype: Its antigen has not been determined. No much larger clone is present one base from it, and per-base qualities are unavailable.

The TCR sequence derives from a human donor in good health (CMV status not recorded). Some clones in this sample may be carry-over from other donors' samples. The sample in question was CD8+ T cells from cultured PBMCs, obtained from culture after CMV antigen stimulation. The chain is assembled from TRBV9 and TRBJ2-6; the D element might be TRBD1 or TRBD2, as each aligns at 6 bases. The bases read TGTGCCAGCAGCGTAGCTGGTGGACAGCGGGTAGCAGACTCTGGGGCCAACGTCCTGACTTTC. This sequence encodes CASSVAGGQRVADSGANVLTF. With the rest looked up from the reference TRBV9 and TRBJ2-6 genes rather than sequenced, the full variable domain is DSGVTQTPKHLITATGQRVTLRCSPRSGDLSVYWYQQSLDQGLQFLIQYYNGEERAKGNILERFSAQQFPDLHSELNLSSLELGDSALYFCASSVAGGQRVADSGANVLTFGAGSRLTVL.